The T cell receptor (beta chain) under discussion was sequenced for a study of CD8 T cells in Susac syndrome. The wider study: Among the sequenced Susac syndrome patients, roughly 6 had active disease while eight were in remission.

Reverse transcription used roughly 0.45 to 1 ug RNA and random hexamers. Multiplex immunoSEQ PCR targeted 54 Vbeta and 13 Jbeta TCR beta segments. In TCRdb, the immunoSEQ multiplex PCR reads were re-called with MiXCR into one record per CDR3 protein. The data contain 55,000 to 80,000 distinct CDR3 sequences, 93% of them singletons. Trimming removed 2 bases from V and 4 bases from J, with 6 bases in between. This CDR3 comprises 13 residues. Germline CDR1 is ENHRY and CDR2 is SYGVKD. This chain connects TRBV10-3 to TRBJ1-5; the D is unclear. Sample: CD4+ T cells from PBMCs. The sequence derives from a human donor with Susac syndrome. In nucleotides, the CDR3 is TGTGCCATCAGTGAGAGTTGGAATCAGCCCCAGCATTTT. It yields the protein CAISESWNQPQHF.